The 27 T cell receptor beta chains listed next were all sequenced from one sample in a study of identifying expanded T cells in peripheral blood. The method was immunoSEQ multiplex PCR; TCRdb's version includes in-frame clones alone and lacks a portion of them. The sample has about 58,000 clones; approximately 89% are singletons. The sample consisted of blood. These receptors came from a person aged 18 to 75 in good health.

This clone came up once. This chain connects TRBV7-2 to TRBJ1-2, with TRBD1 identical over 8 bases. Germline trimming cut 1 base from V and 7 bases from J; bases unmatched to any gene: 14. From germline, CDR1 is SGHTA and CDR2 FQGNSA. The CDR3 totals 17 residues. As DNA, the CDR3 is TGTGCCAGCAGCTTAGTCAAGGGACAGGACATCCTTAGTGGCTACACCTTC. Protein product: CASSLVKGQDILSGYTF.

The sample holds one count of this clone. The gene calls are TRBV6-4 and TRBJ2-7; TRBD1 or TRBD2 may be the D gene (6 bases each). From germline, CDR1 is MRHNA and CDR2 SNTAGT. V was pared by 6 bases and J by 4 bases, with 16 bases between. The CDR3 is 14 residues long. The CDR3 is CASSDPTGRYEQYF. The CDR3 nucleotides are TGTGCCAGCAGCGACCCCACAGGGAGGTACGAGCAGTACTTC.

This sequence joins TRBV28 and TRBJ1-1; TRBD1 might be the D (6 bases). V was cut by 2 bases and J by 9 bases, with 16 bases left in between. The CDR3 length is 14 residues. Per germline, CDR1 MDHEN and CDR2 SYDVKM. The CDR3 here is CASSLPQGEGKAFF. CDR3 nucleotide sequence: TGTGCCAGCAGTTTACCACAGGGTGAGGGGAAAGCTTTCTTT.

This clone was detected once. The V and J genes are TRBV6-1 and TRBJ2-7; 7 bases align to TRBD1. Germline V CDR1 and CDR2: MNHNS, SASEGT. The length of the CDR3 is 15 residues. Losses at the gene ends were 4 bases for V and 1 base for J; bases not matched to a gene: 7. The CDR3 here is CASSVTGASSYEQYF. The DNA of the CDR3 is TGTGCCAGCAGTGTCACAGGGGCTAGTTCCTACGAGCAGTACTTC.

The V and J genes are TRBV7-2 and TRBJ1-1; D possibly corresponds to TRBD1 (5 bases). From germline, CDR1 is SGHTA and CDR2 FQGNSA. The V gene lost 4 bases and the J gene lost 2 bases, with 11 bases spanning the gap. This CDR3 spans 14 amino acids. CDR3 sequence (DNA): TGTGCCAGCAGCTCCGACAGCCTTAACACTGAAGCTTTCTTT. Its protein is CASSSDSLNTEAFF.

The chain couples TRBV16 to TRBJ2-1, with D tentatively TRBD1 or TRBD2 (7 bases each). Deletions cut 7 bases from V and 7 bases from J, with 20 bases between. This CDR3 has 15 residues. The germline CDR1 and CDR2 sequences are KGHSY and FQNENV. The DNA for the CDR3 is TGTGCCAGCACCCTAGGGGGCGGGAGCGGGAATGAGCAGTTCTTC. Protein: CASTLGGGSGNEQFF.

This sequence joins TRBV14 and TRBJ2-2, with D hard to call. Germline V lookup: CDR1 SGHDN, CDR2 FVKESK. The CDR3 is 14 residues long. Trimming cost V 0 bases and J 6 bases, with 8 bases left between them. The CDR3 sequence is CASSQDLYSGELFF. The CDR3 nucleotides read TGTGCCAGCAGCCAAGATCTTTATTCCGGGGAGCTGTTTTTT. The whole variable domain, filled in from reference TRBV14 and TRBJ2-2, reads EAGVTQFPSHSVIEKGQTVTLRCDPISGHDNLYWYRRVMGKEIKFLLHFVKESKQDESGMPNNRFLAERTGGTYSTLKVQPAELEDSGVYFCASSQDLYSGELFFGEGSRLTVL.

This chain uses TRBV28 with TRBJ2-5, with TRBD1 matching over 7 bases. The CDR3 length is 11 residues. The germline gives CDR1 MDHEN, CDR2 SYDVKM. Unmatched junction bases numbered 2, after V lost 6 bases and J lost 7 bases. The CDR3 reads CASSPGGTQYF. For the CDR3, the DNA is TGTGCCAGCAGCCCAGGGGGGACCCAGTACTTC. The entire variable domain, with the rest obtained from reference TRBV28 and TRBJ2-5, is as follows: DVKVTQSSRYLVKRTGEKVFLECVQDMDHENMFWYRQDPGLGLRLIYFSYDVKMKEKGDIPEGYSVSREKKERFSLILESASTNQTSMYLCASSPGGTQYFGPGTRLLVL.

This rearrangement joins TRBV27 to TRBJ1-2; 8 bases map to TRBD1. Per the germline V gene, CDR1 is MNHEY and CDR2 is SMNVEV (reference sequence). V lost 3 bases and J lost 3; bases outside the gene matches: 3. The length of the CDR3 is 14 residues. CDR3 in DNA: TGTGCCAGCAGTTTCGGGACAGGTCACTATGGCTACACCTTC. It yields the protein CASSFGTGHYGYTF.

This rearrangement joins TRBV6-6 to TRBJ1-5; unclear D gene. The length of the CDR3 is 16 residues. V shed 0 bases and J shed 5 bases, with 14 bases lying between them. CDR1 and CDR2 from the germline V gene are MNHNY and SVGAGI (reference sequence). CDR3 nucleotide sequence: TGTGCCAGCAGTTACTCGAGATATGGTGGTTATCAGCCCCAGCATTTT. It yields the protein CASSYSRYGGYQPQHF.

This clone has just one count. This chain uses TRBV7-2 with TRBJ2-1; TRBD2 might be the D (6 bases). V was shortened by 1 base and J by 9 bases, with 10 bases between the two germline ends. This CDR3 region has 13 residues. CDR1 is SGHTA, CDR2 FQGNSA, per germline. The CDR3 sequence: CASSLVTSSEQFF. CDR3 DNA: TGTGCCAGCAGCTTAGTTACTAGCAGTGAGCAGTTCTTC.

This CDR3 reads CASSLTGTSGREQFF. CDR3 bases: TGTGCCAGCAGCTTGACCGGGACTAGCGGGAGAGAGCAGTTCTTC. The chain uses TRBV7-2 and TRBJ2-1; TRBD2 aligns across 14 bases. Germline V gene sequence: CDR1 SGHTA, CDR2 FQGNSA. This CDR3 spans 15 amino acids. Trimming took 3 bases from V and 10 from J; bases not matched to a gene: 5. Complete variable domain (other parts from reference TRBV7-2 and TRBJ2-1): GAGVSQSPSNKVTEKGKDVELRCDPISGHTALYWYRQSLGQGLEFLIYFQGNSAPDKSGLPSDRFSAERTGGSVSTLTIQRTQQEDSAVYLCASSLTGTSGREQFFGPGTRLTVL.

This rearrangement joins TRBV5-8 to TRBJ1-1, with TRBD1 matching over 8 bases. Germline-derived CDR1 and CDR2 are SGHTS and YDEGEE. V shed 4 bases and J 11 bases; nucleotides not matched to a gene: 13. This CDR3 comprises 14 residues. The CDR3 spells CASSHARGRGDAFF. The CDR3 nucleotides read TGTGCCAGCAGCCACGCCAGGGGGCGAGGGGACGCTTTCTTT.

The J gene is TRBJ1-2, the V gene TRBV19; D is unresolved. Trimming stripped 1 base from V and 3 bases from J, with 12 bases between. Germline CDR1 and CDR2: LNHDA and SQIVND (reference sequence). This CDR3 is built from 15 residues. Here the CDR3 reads CASSIAIDRYYGYTF. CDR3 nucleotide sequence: TGTGCCAGTAGTATAGCCATCGACCGTTACTATGGCTACACCTTC. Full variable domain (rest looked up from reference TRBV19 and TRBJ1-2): DGGITQSPKYLFRKEGQNVTLSCEQNLNHDAMYWYRQDPGQGLRLIYYSQIVNDFQKGDIAEGYSVSREKKESFPLTVTSAQKNPTAFYLCASSIAIDRYYGYTFGSGTRLTVV.

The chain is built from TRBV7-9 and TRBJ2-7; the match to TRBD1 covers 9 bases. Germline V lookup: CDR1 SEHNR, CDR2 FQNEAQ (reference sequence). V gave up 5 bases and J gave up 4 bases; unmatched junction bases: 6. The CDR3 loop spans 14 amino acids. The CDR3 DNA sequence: TGTGCCAGCAGCCCAGGGACAGGGACGTACGAGCAGTACTTC. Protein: CASSPGTGTYEQYF.

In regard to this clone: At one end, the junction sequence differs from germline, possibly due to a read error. The CDR3: CASNIQGAPRDGELFF. CDR3 sequence (DNA): TGTGCCAGTAATATACAGGGGGCTCCTCGCGACGGGGAGCTGTTTTTT. V is TRBV19 and J is TRBJ2-2; TRBD1 aligns across 9 bases. CDR3 length: 16 amino acids. Looked up from germline, CDR1 is LNHDA and CDR2 is SQIVND (reference sequence).

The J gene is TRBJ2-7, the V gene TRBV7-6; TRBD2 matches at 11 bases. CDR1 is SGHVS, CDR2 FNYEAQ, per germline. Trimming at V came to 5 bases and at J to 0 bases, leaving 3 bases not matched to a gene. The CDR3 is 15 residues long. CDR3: CASSRLAGSSYEQYF. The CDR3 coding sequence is TGTGCCAGCAGCCGACTAGCGGGGTCCTCCTACGAGCAGTACTTC.

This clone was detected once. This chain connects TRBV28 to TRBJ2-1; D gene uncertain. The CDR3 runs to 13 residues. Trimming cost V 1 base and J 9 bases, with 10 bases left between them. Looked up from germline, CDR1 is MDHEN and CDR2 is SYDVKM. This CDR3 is CASSLYSRVEQFF. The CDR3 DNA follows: TGTGCCAGCAGTTTATATAGCCGGGTTGAGCAGTTCTTC.

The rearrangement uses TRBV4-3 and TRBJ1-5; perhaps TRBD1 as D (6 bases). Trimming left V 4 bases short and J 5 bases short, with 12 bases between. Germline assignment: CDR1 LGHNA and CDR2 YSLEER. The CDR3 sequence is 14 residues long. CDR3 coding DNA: TGCGCCAGCAGCCCACAGGGAATGGATCAGCCCCAGCATTTT. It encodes CASSPQGMDQPQHF.

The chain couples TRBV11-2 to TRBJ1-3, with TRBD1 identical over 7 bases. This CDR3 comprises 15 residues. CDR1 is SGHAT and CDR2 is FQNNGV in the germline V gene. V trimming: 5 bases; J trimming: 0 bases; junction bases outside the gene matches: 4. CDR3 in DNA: TGTGCCAGCAGCCGGGACAGCAGCTCTGGAAACACCATATATTTT. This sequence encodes CASSRDSSSGNTIYF.

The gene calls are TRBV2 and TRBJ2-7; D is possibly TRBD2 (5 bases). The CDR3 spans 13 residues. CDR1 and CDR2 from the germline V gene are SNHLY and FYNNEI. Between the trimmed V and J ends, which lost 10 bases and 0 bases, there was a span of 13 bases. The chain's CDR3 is CAKGFGSSYEQYF. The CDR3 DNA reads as TGTGCCAAGGGTTTTGGGAGCTCCTACGAGCAGTACTTC.

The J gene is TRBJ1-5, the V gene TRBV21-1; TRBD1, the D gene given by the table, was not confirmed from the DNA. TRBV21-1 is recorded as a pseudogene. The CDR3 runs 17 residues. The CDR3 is CANQPGQGLDGNQPQHF. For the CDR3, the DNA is TGTGCCAACCAGCCGGGACAGGGCCTCGATGGCAATCAGCCCCAGCATTTT.

The DNA of the CDR3 is TGTGCCAGCATTGGGAGACTATCGAACACCGGGGAGCTGTTTTTT. Protein product: CASIGRLSNTGELFF. The genes are TRBV2 and TRBJ2-2; weak D call: TRBD2 (5 bases). Trimming cost V 7 bases and J 0 bases, with 12 bases left between them. The germline V gene has CDR1 SNHLY and CDR2 FYNNEI. The CDR3 is made up of 15 amino acids.

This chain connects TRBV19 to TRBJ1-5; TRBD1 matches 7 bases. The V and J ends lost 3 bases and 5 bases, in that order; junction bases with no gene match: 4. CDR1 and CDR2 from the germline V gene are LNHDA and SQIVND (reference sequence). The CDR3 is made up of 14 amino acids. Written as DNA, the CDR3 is TGTGCCAGTAGTATGTTAGGGGGCTATCAGCCCCAGCATTTT. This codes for CASSMLGGYQPQHF.

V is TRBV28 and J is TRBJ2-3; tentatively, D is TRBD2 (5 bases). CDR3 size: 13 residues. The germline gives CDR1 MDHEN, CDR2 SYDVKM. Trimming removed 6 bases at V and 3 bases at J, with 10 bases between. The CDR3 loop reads CASSGKTTDTQYF. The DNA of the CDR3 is TGTGCCAGCAGCGGGAAGACTACAGATACGCAGTATTTT.

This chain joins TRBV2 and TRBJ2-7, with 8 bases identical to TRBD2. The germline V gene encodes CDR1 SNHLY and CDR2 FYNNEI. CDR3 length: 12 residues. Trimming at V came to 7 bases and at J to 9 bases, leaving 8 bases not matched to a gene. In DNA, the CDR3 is TGTGCCAGCAAGCGGGAGTTAGGAATGCAGTACTTC. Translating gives CASKRELGMQYF.

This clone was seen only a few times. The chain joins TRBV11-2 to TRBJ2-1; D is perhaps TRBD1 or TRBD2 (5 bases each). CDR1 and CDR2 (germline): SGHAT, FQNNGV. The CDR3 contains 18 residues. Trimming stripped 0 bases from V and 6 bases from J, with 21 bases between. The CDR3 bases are TGTGCCAGCAGCTTAGAACTCCTTTTTGGGGGAGTAAGCAATGAGCAGTTCTTC. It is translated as CASSLELLFGGVSNEQFF.